These 5 T cell receptor beta chains came from one sample sequenced in a study of T cell repertoires in cytomegalovirus infection. One entry per CDR3 protein, called by TCRdb with MiXCR from the reads. The sample has some 500,000 distinct CDR3 sequences; almost 40% are singletons. These TCRs are of unknown antigen specificity. The specimen was cultured PBMCs, collected from culture after CMV antigen stimulation. Source of these receptors: a human donor in good health (CMV status not recorded). Some clones in this sample may be carry-over from other donors' samples.

V gene TRBV6-6 combines with J gene TRBJ2-7, with TRBD2 matching 7 bases. Germline values: CDR1 MNHNY, CDR2 SVGAGI (reference sequence). The CDR3 has 13 amino acids. V trimming: 8 bases; J trimming: 1 base; junction bases outside the gene matches: 5. The CDR3 region has the DNA TGTGCCAGCGACGACGGGGGGTCCTACGAGCAGTACTTC. Amino acids: CASDDGGSYEQYF.

The chain is built from TRBV20-1 and TRBJ2-5, with D uncertain. In germline, CDR1 is DFQATT, CDR2 SNEGSKA (reference sequence). V was clipped by 4 bases and J by 0 bases, with 12 bases between them. The CDR3 consists of 14 residues. The CDR3 region has the DNA TGCAGTGCTACGGTGGCCTCCAACCAAGAGACCCAGTACTTC. It encodes CSATVASNQETQYF.

J is TRBJ2-3 and V is TRBV7-6; D could derive from TRBD1 or TRBD2 (5 bases each). This CDR3 spans 17 amino acids. V lost 0 bases and J lost 6, with 19 bases in between. Germline V lookup: CDR1 SGHVS, CDR2 FNYEAQ. CDR3 residues: CASSLASHGTIADTQYF. In DNA form, the CDR3 reads TGTGCCAGCAGCTTAGCAAGCCACGGGACGATCGCGGATACGCAGTATTTT. The whole variable domain, remainder taken from reference TRBV7-6 and TRBJ2-3, is GAGVSQSPRYKVTKRGQDVALRCDPISGHVSLYWYRQALGQGPEFLTYFNYEAQQDKSGLPNDRFSAERPEGSISTLTIQRTEQRDSAMYRCASSLASHGTIADTQYFGPGTRLTVL.

This clonotype was picked up a small number of times. The V and J genes are TRBV20-1 and TRBJ1-5; a weak D match, TRBD1 (5 bases). The V end lost 6 bases, the J end lost 3 bases, and 18 bases lay between the germline ends. Germline V lookup: CDR1 DFQATT, CDR2 SNEGSKA (reference sequence). The CDR3 has 15 amino acids. CDR3 in DNA: TGCAGTGCCCCAGGACACAAAGCATTCAATCAGCCCCAGCATTTT. Translated: CSAPGHKAFNQPQHF.

The CDR3 DNA follows: TGTGCCAGCAGTTGGACCGTTCCAGGGGCAGATTCACCCCTCCACTTT. This translates into CASSWTVPGADSPLHF. The chain couples TRBV6-2 or TRBV6-3 to TRBJ1-6, with D perhaps TRBD1 (6 bases). Per the germline V gene, CDR1 is MNHEY and CDR2 is SVGEGT. Trimming took 4 bases from V and 8 from J, leaving 18 bases between them. This CDR3 region has 16 residues.